Reported below is one T cell receptor beta chain. Its antigen is undetermined. Germline CDR1 SGHTA, CDR2 FQGNSA. Unmatched junction bases numbered 3, after V lost 3 bases and J lost 4 bases. The CDR3 has 15 residues. This entry comes from a study of T cell responses to AZD1222 COVID-19 vaccine. Study outcomes and limitations: Epitopes outside B.1.351 and B.1.1.7 mutated regions reportedly drew nearly half of spike TCRs. Rises in breadth and depth of Spike-specific TCRs came after two AZD1222 doses. Repertoires were sampled only after the peak T cell response.

TCRdb keeps only in-frame clones here, not all; method: immunoSEQ multiplex PCR. The data contain around 120,000 clones, about nine tenths of them seen just once; the ten biggest clones take up roughly 7.8%. This sample comprised peripheral blood, obtained on day 0 of AZD1222 vaccination. This chain connects TRBV7-2 to TRBJ2-1, with 10 nucleotides matching TRBD1. The receptor was isolated from an adult in good health. The DNA of the CDR3 is TGTGCCAGCAGCTTGGGACAGGGGCCTTACAATGAGCAGTTCTTC. Amino acids: CASSLGQGPYNEQFF.